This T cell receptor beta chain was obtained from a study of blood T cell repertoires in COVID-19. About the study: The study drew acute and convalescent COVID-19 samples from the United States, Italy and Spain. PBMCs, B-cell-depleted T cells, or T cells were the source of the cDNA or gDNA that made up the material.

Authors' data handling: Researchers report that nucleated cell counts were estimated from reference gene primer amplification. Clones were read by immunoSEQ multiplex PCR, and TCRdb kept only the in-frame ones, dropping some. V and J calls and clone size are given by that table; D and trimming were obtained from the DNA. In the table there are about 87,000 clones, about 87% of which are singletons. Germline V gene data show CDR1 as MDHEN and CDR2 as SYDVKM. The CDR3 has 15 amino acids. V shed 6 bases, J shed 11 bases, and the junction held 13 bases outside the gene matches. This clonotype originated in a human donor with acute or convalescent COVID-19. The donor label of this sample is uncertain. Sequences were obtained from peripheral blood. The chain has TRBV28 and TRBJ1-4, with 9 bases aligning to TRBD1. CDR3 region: CASSPRDRAWMKLFF. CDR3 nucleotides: TGTGCCAGCAGCCCCCGGGACAGGGCATGGATGAAACTGTTTTTT.